These 5 T cell receptor beta chains originate from one sample sequenced in a study of blood T cells in healthy people across ages. The authors ran a second PCR of roughly 6 to 12 cycles using a sample-barcoded 5' primer and a J-beta primer mix. TCRdb reanalysed the 5' RACE reads using MiXCR and keeps one entry per CDR3 protein. The sample comprises 720,000 or so distinct CDR3 sequences, approximately 40% of which are singletons, and 30% rests with the top ten. Input material: blood. The receptor set was obtained from a man older than 75 in good health.

This clonotype was observed a handful of times. The chain carries TRBV5-1 and TRBJ1-6; D is ambiguous. This CDR3 contains 17 residues. Per germline, CDR1 SGHRS and CDR2 YFSETQ. Trimming removed 1 base at V and 10 bases at J, with 21 bases between. The CDR3 bases are TGCGCCAGCAGCTTGTTTTTGGCATCCCTTCTCCAATCACCCCTCCACTTT. It encodes CASSLFLASLLQSPLHF. The variable domain in full, completed from reference TRBV5-1 and TRBJ1-6, reads KAGVTQTPRYLIKTRGQQVTLSCSPISGHRSVSWYQQTPGQGLQFLFEYFSETQRNKGNFPGRFSGRQFSNSRSEMNVSTLELGDSALYLCASSLFLASLLQSPLHFGNGTRLTVT.

The V and J genes are TRBV20-1 and TRBJ2-7; TRBD2 matches at 7 bases. The V and J ends lost 2 bases and 3 bases, in that order; junction bases with no gene match: 10. The CDR3 has 15 residues. The germline CDR1 and CDR2 sequences are DFQATT and SNEGSKA (reference sequence). The CDR3 sequence: CSARKGRAGHYEQYF. CDR3 DNA sequence: TGCAGTGCTAGAAAGGGACGAGCGGGGCACTACGAGCAGTACTTC.

Here the CDR3 reads CASSPTFLALPPYGYTF. CDR3 sequence (DNA): TGCGCCAGCAGCCCAACTTTTTTAGCCCTCCCCCCCTATGGCTACACCTTC. The chain recombines TRBV4-3 with TRBJ1-2; no clear D. V gave up 4 bases and J gave up 4 bases, with 22 bases separating them. The germline gives CDR1 LGHNA, CDR2 YSLEER. The length of the CDR3 is 17 residues.

This clonotype has more than one count but fewer than ten. V usage is TRBV6-2 or TRBV6-3 and J usage is TRBJ1-1; D is unresolved. Germline V gene lookup returns CDR1 MNHEY and CDR2 SVGEGT. The CDR3 loop spans 14 amino acids. Trimming removed 2 bases at V and 0 bases at J, with 7 bases between. CDR3 DNA sequence: TGTGCCAGCAGTTACACGGGCATGAACACTGAAGCTTTCTTT. Its protein is CASSYTGMNTEAFF.

Ten or more counts support this clonotype. The rearrangement joins TRBV7-9 to TRBJ2-3, with 7 nucleotides matching TRBD2. Germline lookup yields CDR1 SEHNR and CDR2 FQNEAQ (reference sequence). Trimming at V came to 1 base and at J to 2 bases, leaving 3 bases not matched to a gene. The CDR3 consists of 15 residues. CDR3 sequence reads: CASSLGLADTDTQYF. The DNA for the CDR3 is TGTGCCAGCAGCTTAGGGCTAGCGGACACAGATACGCAGTATTTT.